What follows is one T cell receptor beta chain and its context. No cognate antigen has been identified for it. Base qualities are not at hand, and no much larger clone is one base apart. The data stem from a study of cytomegalovirus exposure and HLA in healthy donors (TCRdb year 2017). In terms of the full investigation: According to an earlier analysis of around 600 of the donors, 150 million to 200 million T cells yielded 95 million to 140 million unique TCR beta sequences and approximately 280 Gb of sequence data. An early release covering 500 to 750 HLA-typed donors comprised around 300 gigabases of sequencing data and around 86 million unique TCR sequences. Among the roughly 410 genotyped donors, under 90% belonged to the genetic ancestry cluster associated with self-reported Caucasian donors. The study was designed to test whether signatures of past pathogen exposure could be identified by cataloging public T cell receptors. The study profiled the T cell repertoires of about 720 subjects by immunosequencing and related them to cytomegalovirus serostatus. In addition to the first cohort of approximately 670 subjects, a separate validation cohort of 120 different subjects was used. The study combined high-throughput TCR immunosequencing, statistical association of individual TCRs with disease status, and machine learning to predict cytomegalovirus infection status. A later analysis re-analyzed previously published TCR beta repertoires from 650 to 800 donors and added high-resolution HLA genotyping to study TCR occurrence patterns. The later analysis used no new phenotypic data to find candidate immune exposures, relying instead on TCR beta sequences and their occurrence across donors. To decide whether each TCR beta V gene segment behaved as functional or pseudogenic, an earlier analysis of nearly 600 of the donors relied on high-throughput TCR beta sequencing. Alongside the repertoire data, information on donor age, sex, ethnicity and CMV serostatus was compiled. A later genetic analysis took genome-wide SNP genotypes for about 55% of the 666 donors and used that subset as a discovery cohort. All discovery cohort repertoires had been generated on a single sequencing platform. Both class I and class II loci were covered by HLA typing, at four-digit resolution. Typing coverage varied by locus: roughly 620-640 donors for A, B, C, DRB1 and DQB1; more than 500 for DQA1; around 570 for DPA1; around 490 for DPB1. Because of strong linkage in the cohort, roughly five DR-DQ haplotypes were treated as single units for association and clustering. Among around 400 genotyped donors of the cohort, an average of around 250,000 unique TCR beta nucleotide sequences was sequenced per donor, of which roughly 17% were non-productive.

The cohort was made up of approximately 670 healthy bone marrow donors. At the time of sampling, all cohort members were nominally healthy, though unrecorded immune exposures were likely present. The donor tested CMV seropositive and was one of the 289 seropositive cohort members. Each donor provided a peripheral blood sample, and peripheral blood mononuclear cells were used for TCR beta sequencing. The Qiagen DNeasy Blood Extraction Kit was used to extract genomic DNA from the blood cell samples. Receptor amplification or capture employed the immunoSEQ multiplex PCR assay. The multiplex PCR relied on a mix of 60 forward primers for TCR Vbeta segments and 13 reverse primers for TCR Jbeta segments. The CDR3 region of rearranged TCR beta genes was amplified from genomic DNA with a multiplex PCR assay. The Illumina HiSeq System was used to sequence the amplified TCR beta libraries as 87-base-pair reads. The paper's data handling went like this. A later analysis tallied some 79 million unique TCR beta chains across the 666 repertoires, and approximately 12 million of those chains were shared by two or more donors. Raw reads were error-corrected and collapsed into unique sequences by a nearest-neighbor algorithm in which closely related sequences were merged to remove PCR and sequencing errors. V, D and J gene segments were assigned by aligning CDR3 sequences to IMGT reference sequences. Each retained sequence needed at least a six-nucleotide match to both a V gene segment and a J gene segment. A rearrangement was called productive if the CDR3 had no stop codons and remained in frame with V and J, and every other rearrangement was called non-productive. Following IMGT convention, CDR3 was defined as the stretch from the second conserved V-encoded cysteine to the conserved J-encoded phenylalanine. The earlier analysis of 450 to 750 of the donors excluded any sequence lacking an unambiguous match to a single V gene segment. An earlier analysis of fewer than 750 of the donors classified V segments as functional when productive rearrangements were above 56.7% and as segregating when the standard deviation between donors was above 5%. A statistical classification framework was developed to diagnose cytomegalovirus status using the catalog of TCR beta chain sequences. In a later analysis, TCR nucleotide sequences were compared against IMGT/GENE-DB human TR gene sequences so that V and J genes could be assigned. In a later analysis, CDR3 sequences and most-parsimonious VDJ recombination scenarios were assigned using the TCRdist pipeline. In a later analysis, each TCR beta chain was defined by its CDR3 amino acid sequence together with its V-gene family, and reads without a unique V-gene family were excluded. A later analysis removed 600 or so highly shared, low-generation-probability nucleotide sequences to deal with suspected cross-contamination and a sequencing artifact. In a later analysis, a clonal expansion index was calculated for each public chain from normalized within-repertoire ranks of inferred template counts. In a later analysis, generation probabilities were computed with a VDJ recombination model fitted to out-of-frame rearrangements, and the resulting probabilities were checked against IGoR. In a later analysis, hypergeometric tests were used to score TCR-TCR, TCR-HLA and TCR-CMV co-occurrence, with a repertoire-size bias correction applied to TCR pairs. A later analysis estimated false discovery rates by permuting HLA or CMV assignments 20 times. In a later analysis, co-occurring TCRs were grouped with DBSCAN, and TCRdist sequence similarity was added when clustering was performed within HLA-allele-positive subsets. Repertoires with fewer than 30,000 or more than 120,000 public chains, plus five repertoires with anomalous nucleotide sharing, were excluded from co-occurrence clustering. This is the immuneACCESS table as TCRdb keeps it, with only in-frame sequences that have V and J called. A part of the clones is gone; compared with another copy, unresolved V genes explain less than half, and the rest is unexplained. V, J and clone size derive from that table, while D and trimming were established from the DNA sequence. The sample table contains roughly 150,000 clones; only one count was recorded for roughly 70% of them. Of the sample, 2.5% to 3% is held by the ten largest clones.

Paper-wide results and their limitations: A later analysis found that HLA-associated TCR beta chains were more clonally expanded and had lower generation probabilities than equally common non-associated chains. In vitro tests confirmed that a few of the cytomegalovirus-associated TCR beta chains recognize cytomegalovirus antigens. Because some donors lacked HLA typing at each locus, the association tests relied only on the typed subset. A total of roughly 160 TCR beta chains were listed by the study as associated with cytomegalovirus. Cytomegalovirus status was reported to be diagnosed by the classifier with high specificity and sensitivity in both the original and validation cohorts. According to the authors, the approach could potentially be generalized to other disease states and immunological phenotypes. Sequencing depth was assumed to be roughly uniform across donors in the presence/absence analyses, though that assumption may not hold. Across donors, most TCR sequences were observed very rarely, whereas some public TCRs were present in many individuals. In a later analysis, most CMV-associated TCR beta chains were found to appear HLA-restricted, with HLA associations seemingly driven largely by CMV exposure. Specific HLA alleles were associated with around 18,000 TCR beta sequences at a false discovery rate of 0.05 in a later analysis. Correlated functional status among segregating V segments might be attributable to linkage disequilibrium, but an unknown experimental factor could not be ruled out. Broadly in line with IMGT annotations, most TCR beta V segments showed up in productive rearrangements about 87% or about 30% of the time in an earlier analysis of approximately 600 of the donors. Only TCR beta chains were sequenced in this cohort, and the absence of alpha or paired-chain data limited detectable features. In a later analysis, the rate of TCR association differed among HLA loci, with DRB1 alleles having the most associated TCRs and HLA-C alleles having the fewest. A cluster of highly shared sequence variants was judged likely to be a technical artifact of the sequencing pipeline. For the cohort, immune exposure information was limited to CMV serostatus. The 87-base-pair reads could not distinguish some IMGT-functional V segments, including TRBV6-2 and TRBV6-3, so those segments were excluded. A further reported finding was that TCR beta sequences accurately predicted the HLA-A and HLA-B alleles for most subjects in the first cohort. When HLA alleles, especially DR and DQ, strongly co-occurred, TCR associations were difficult to assign to individual alleles. An association between a missense DCLRE1C variant and V-gene and J-gene trimming of TCR beta chains was found in a later genetic analysis and replicated in an independent cohort. Around 16 rarely observed V segments, including chromosome 9 orphons, were excluded from the earlier analysis of almost 600 of the donors because counts were too low. According to a later genetic analysis, donors in an Asian-associated ancestry cluster had fewer N-insertions in productive TCRs than the approximately 700-donor mean. According to a later analysis, parvovirus B19, influenza, CMV and Epstein-Barr virus appeared linked to several top co-occurrence clusters.

Including the terminal cysteine and phenylalanine, the CDR3 comprises 14 residues. Only the CDR3 DNA is retained, 42 bases long and in frame from the first base. V is shortened by 2 bases, J by 2 bases, and the region joining them spans 8 bases. Reading the germline V gene (reference sequence) gives CDR1 LNHDA and CDR2 SQIVND. The chain is made from TRBV19 and TRBJ2-3, with no reliable assignment of the D segment. The TCR was taken from a woman aged 45-65 years in good health and CMV-seropositive. What was sequenced was PBMCs. Here is the DNA: TGTGCCAGTAGTATAAACGGGTACACAGATACGCAGTATTTT. It encodes CASSINGYTDTQYF.